This TCR beta chain was obtained from a study of cytomegalovirus exposure and HLA in healthy donors. Study results and caveats: Several V segments, TRBV6-2 and TRBV6-3 among them, could not be told apart and were dropped. No immune exposure information besides CMV serostatus was available.

For this clone: The antigen remains unidentified.

Both 60 Vbeta primers and 13 Jbeta primers went into the PCR. Produced via immunoSEQ multiplex PCR; TCRdb's table is partial and in-frame only. The sample records just over 150,000 clones, approximately 80% being singletons. Trimming shortened V by 3 bases and J by 0 bases, and 15 bases separated the two germline ends. The CDR3 length is 18 residues. Per germline, CDR1 SEHNR and CDR2 FQNEAQ (reference sequence). The sequence derives from a woman in her forties or fifties in good health and CMV-seropositive. Sequencing input: PBMCs. V is TRBV7-9 and J is TRBJ2-6; D may be TRBD1 (5 bases). Written as DNA, the CDR3 is TGTGCCAGCAGCTTTTTTAGGGGCCCCATCTCTGGGGCCAACGTCCTGACTTTC. The encoded protein is CASSFFRGPISGANVLTF.